The rows below give T cell receptor beta chains drawn from one sample of a study of siplizumab effects on memory and regulatory T cells. Sequenced by immunoSEQ multiplex PCR; TCRdb stores in-frame clones only, minus some. This table holds 90,000 to 120,000 clones, about 93% found once. Sequencing input: Tregs sorted from blood. The receptor set was obtained from a human donor in good health. CDR3s include the opening cysteine and the closing phenylalanine or tryptophan. D genes are given only for firm matches. Size is omitted from some rows. Given values are once, few, many or a class for expanded clones.

D | J | V | size | CDR3 | DNA
TRBD1 | TRBJ2-3 | TRBV5-1 | . | CASSGTLDRFTDTQYF | TGCGCCAGCAGCGGAACGTTGGACAGGTTCACAGATACGCAGTATTTT
. | TRBJ1-5 | TRBV19 | . | CASSIDVNSLGNQPQHF | TGTGCCAGTAGTATAGACGTAAACAGTCTCGGGAATCAGCCCCAGCATTTT
. | TRBJ1-1 | TRBV5-1 | once | CASSPRTEDNTEAFF | TGCGCCAGCAGCCCTCGGACAGAGGATAACACTGAAGCTTTCTTT
. | TRBJ2-2 | TRBV10-3 | . | CASSNDLNTGELFF | TGTGCCAGCAGTAACGACTTGAACACCGGGGAGCTGTTTTTT
. | TRBJ2-2 | TRBV7-2 | . | CASSSIGTSTGELFF | TGTGCCAGCAGCTCCATTGGGACTTCCACCGGGGAGCTGTTTTTT
TRBD2 | TRBJ2-7 | TRBV27 | . | CASSLFWTSGMIYEQYF | TGTGCCAGCAGTTTATTTTGGACTAGCGGGATGATTTACGAGCAGTACTTC
. | TRBJ2-7 | TRBV5-1 | . | CASSLGVGAPTRQYF | TGCGCCAGCAGCCTGGGTGTGGGGGCCCCTACGAGGCAGTACTTC
. | TRBJ2-1 | TRBV5-1 | . | CASSLVSYIEQFF | TGCGCCAGCAGCTTGGTGAGCTATATTGAGCAGTTCTTC
. | TRBJ2-5 | TRBV2 | . | CASSRTTLKETQYF | TGTGCCAGCAGTCGGACTACCCTAAAAGAGACCCAGTACTTC
TRBD1 | TRBJ2-3 | TRBV9 | . | CASSAGTGYDTQYF | TGTGCCAGCAGCGCCGGGACAGGGTATGATACGCAGTATTTT
. | TRBJ2-2 | TRBV2 | . | CASSEGVGGLFF | TGTGCCAGCAGTGAAGGGGTAGGCGGGCTGTTTTTT
. | TRBJ1-1 | TRBV5-1 | . | CASSLGLMNTEAFF | TGCGCCAGCAGCTTGGGACTGATGAACACTGAAGCTTTCTTT
. | TRBJ2-1 | TRBV5-1 | . | CASSLGPPSFNEQFF | TGCGCCAGCAGCTTGGGGCCCCCCAGCTTTAATGAGCAGTTCTTC
TRBD1 | TRBJ1-5 | TRBV29-1 | . | CSVDFGQGVVSNQPQHF | TGCAGCGTTGATTTTGGACAGGGTGTAGTAAGCAATCAGCCCCAGCATTTT
. | TRBJ2-3 | TRBV29-1 | . | CSVVSAFTSTDTQYF | TGCAGCGTTGTGTCAGCATTCACTAGCACAGATACGCAGTATTTT